The clone carrying this T cell receptor (beta chain) was detected a few times. Its antigen is not known. This specimen comes from a study of radiotherapy plus CTLA-4 blockade in lung cancer. Study at large: Among all patients, around 19% showed objective responses, while roughly 28% had disease control. Study-level findings and limits: In blood, TCR clones derived from the tumor expanded after radiotherapy plus ipilimumab. Response was reportedly best predicted by early blood T cell clone dynamics, with interferon-beta.

Lung cancer patients with chemo-refractory metastatic non-small-cell disease were given focal radiation plus CTLA-4 blockade with ipilimumab. Germline CDR1 SGDLS, CDR2 YYNGEE. The V gene end was trimmed by 3 bases and the J gene end by 2 bases; junction bases not matched to a gene: 9. The CDR3 sequence is 16 residues long. Measured with immunoSEQ multiplex PCR; TCRdb has only the in-frame clones, and not every one. This sample has around 80,000 clones, with 78% found just once. The sequence was collected from a human donor with non-small cell lung cancer whose response to radiotherapy plus ipilimumab could not be evaluated. Some clones in this sample may be carry-over from other donors' samples. Here the sequenced sample was peripheral blood, taken from a patient treated with radiotherapy plus ipilimumab. The V gene is TRBV9, the J gene TRBJ2-7, with 9 bases that match TRBD1. CDR3 sequence: CASSEGTGIKAYEQYF. CDR3 in DNA: TGTGCCAGCAGCGAGGGGACAGGGATCAAGGCCTACGAGCAGTACTTC.